This TCR beta chain was sequenced in a study of regulatory T cells in long-lasting Graves disease. This clonotype was counted at least ten times. Time point given: newly diagnosed GD, antithyroid drugs for less than 3 months. PBMC-extracted RNA yielded the TCR library. Assembly of TCR beta libraries relied on iRepertoire HTBI primers together with Arm-PCR of CDR3 regions. TCRdb re-analysed the multiplex PCR reads in MiXCR, keeping a single row per CDR3 protein. This sample carries roughly 380,000 distinct CDR3 sequences, roughly 16% of them seen once, and the ten largest clones take 22%. Sequencing used peripheral blood mononuclear cells (PBMCs), obtained at new diagnosis, from a patient treated with antithyroid drugs. This receptor was identified in a female donor with Graves disease.

CDR3 nucleotide sequence: TGTGCCATCAGTCAACTCCCCCGACCTAAGAGCACAGATACGCAGTATTTT. Residues: CAISQLPRPKSTDTQYF. The chain links TRBV10-3 to TRBJ2-3; no clear D. The CDR3 contains 17 residues. In germline, CDR1 is ENHRY, CDR2 SYGVKD. V lost 5 bases, J lost 0 bases, and 18 bases lay in between.